These 16 T cell receptor beta chains were all obtained from the same sample, sequenced in a study of T cells in localized non-small cell lung cancer. Produced via immunoSEQ multiplex PCR; TCRdb's table is partial and in-frame only. The sample has 1,100 to 1,500 clones; about 23% are singletons. The sequencing used lung tumor tissue, collected before any cancer treatment. All receptors derive from a male donor at least 60 years old with stage I squamous cell lung carcinoma.

The chain joins TRBV19 to TRBJ1-1; D is unresolved. This CDR3 contains 13 residues. Germline V CDR1 and CDR2: LNHDA, SQIVND (reference sequence). V was trimmed by 4 bases and J by 5 bases, leaving 11 bases between them. The CDR3 bases are TGTGCCAGTAGTACCGACTGGGGAACTGAAGCTTTCTTT. This sequence encodes CASSTDWGTEAFF. The whole variable domain, remainder taken from reference TRBV19 and TRBJ1-1, is DGGITQSPKYLFRKEGQNVTLSCEQNLNHDAMYWYRQDPGQGLRLIYYSQIVNDFQKGDIAEGYSVSREKKESFPLTVTSAQKNPTAFYLCASSTDWGTEAFFGQGTRLTVV.

The CDR3 coding sequence is TGTGCCAGTAGTCCGGGACTAGCTGGCTACGAGCAGTACTTC. The encoded protein is CASSPGLAGYEQYF. The chain joins TRBV19 to TRBJ2-7; TRBD2 matches at 9 bases. V lost 5 bases and J lost 3; bases outside the gene matches: 5. The length of the CDR3 is 14 residues. Looked up from germline, CDR1 is LNHDA and CDR2 is SQIVND (reference sequence).

By sample share, this clone is large. The rearrangement joins TRBV11-3 to TRBJ2-5, with TRBD2 identical over 9 bases. V lost 3 bases to trimming and J lost 4 bases; unmatched junction nucleotides: 6. The CDR3 totals 15 residues. The germline gives CDR1 SGHNT, CDR2 YENEEA. CDR3 sequence reads: CASSLKAGGGETQYF. The CDR3 DNA sequence: TGTGCCAGCAGCTTGAAAGCGGGAGGTGGAGAGACCCAGTACTTC.

By share of the sample, this clone is medium-sized. The rearrangement links TRBV11-3 to TRBJ1-5, with D unresolved. This CDR3 has 15 residues. Germline V gene sequence: CDR1 SGHNT, CDR2 YENEEA. V lost 2 bases to trimming and J lost 4 bases, with 12 bases between them. The CDR3 DNA is TGTGCCAGCAGCTTAACGGGAGGGCCTAATCAGCCCCAGCATTTT. This encodes CASSLTGGPNQPQHF. Full variable domain (outside the CDR3, taken from reference TRBV11-3 and TRBJ1-5): EAGVVQSPRYKIIEKKQPVAFWCNPISGHNTLYWYLQNLGQGPELLIRYENEEAVDDSQLPKDRFSAERLKGVDSTLKIQPAELGDSAVYLCASSLTGGPNQPQHFGDGTRLSIL.

This chain connects TRBV9 to TRBJ2-3; 7 nucleotides match TRBD2. J gave up 1 base and V 4 bases, and 6 bases lay outside the gene matches. The CDR3 totals 15 residues. Germline V gene lookup returns CDR1 SGDLS and CDR2 YYNGEE. The CDR3 sequence is CASSPPGLGTDTQYF. DNA for the CDR3: TGTGCCAGCAGCCCCCCTGGACTAGGCACAGATACGCAGTATTTT.

This clone was picked up a small number of times. The genes are TRBV11-3 and TRBJ2-1, with TRBD2 identical over 8 bases. V lost 5 bases to trimming and J lost 10 bases; unmatched junction nucleotides: 16. The CDR3 loop spans 16 amino acids. Germline V gives CDR1 SGHNT, CDR2 YENEEA. The CDR3 loop reads CASSLPGTRYVREQFF. The CDR3 DNA reads as TGTGCCAGCAGCCTCCCGGGGACTAGGTATGTCAGGGAGCAGTTCTTC.

This clone was detected a few times. J is TRBJ2-1 and V is TRBV15; 13 positions agree with TRBD2. This CDR3 has 18 amino acids. Germline V gene data show CDR1 as LNHNV and CDR2 as YYDKDF (reference sequence). J gave up 4 bases and V 6 bases, and 12 bases lay outside the gene matches. The CDR3 spells CATRNGGLAGEIYNEQFF. The CDR3 nucleotides are TGTGCCACCAGGAATGGTGGACTAGCGGGAGAGATATACAATGAGCAGTTCTTC.

The V call is TRBV23-1, the J call TRBJ2-3; 11 bases agree with TRBD2. TRBV23-1 is placed among ORFs of uncertain function. With 6 bases clipped from V and 3 bases from J, the junction kept 8 bases outside the gene matches. This CDR3 has 16 amino acids. CDR3 loop: CASSLVAGGPTDTQYF. DNA of the CDR3: TGCGCCAGCAGCTTAGTAGCGGGAGGGCCTACAGATACGCAGTATTTT.

This clone occurred a few times. The chain is built from TRBV11-3 and TRBJ2-5; 7 nucleotides line up with TRBD2. Germline lookup yields CDR1 SGHNT and CDR2 YENEEA. There are 14 residues in the CDR3. With V trimmed by 5 bases and J by 3 bases, 6 bases remained unmatched. In DNA, the CDR3 is TGTGCCAGCAGCCAAATGGCGGGGGAAGAGACCCAGTACTTC. Protein: CASSQMAGEETQYF.

This clone was seen a few times. The chain recombines TRBV6-8 with TRBJ1-1, with TRBD1 identical over 7 bases. Germline V gives CDR1 MNHGY, CDR2 SAAAGT. This CDR3 spans 14 amino acids. The V segment lost 6 bases and the J segment 2 bases; nucleotides outside the gene matches: 6. CDR3 amino acids: CASRVGTVNTEAFF. CDR3 DNA: TGTGCCAGCAGAGTCGGGACAGTCAACACTGAAGCTTTCTTT.

The CDR3 protein is CASKAGRSYNEQFF. The CDR3 coding sequence is TGTGCCAGCAAAGCGGGCAGGTCCTACAATGAGCAGTTCTTC. The chain carries TRBV6-8 and TRBJ2-1; D perhaps matches TRBD2 (6 bases). This CDR3 has 14 residues. The V gene lost 7 bases and the J gene lost 1 base, with 11 bases spanning the gap. CDR1 MNHGY and CDR2 SAAAGT come from the germline V gene.

This clone was counted a few times. This rearrangement joins TRBV5-1 to TRBJ2-7; 11 bases are shared with TRBD1. The CDR3 consists of 15 residues. Losses at the gene ends were 0 bases for V and 4 bases for J; bases not matched to a gene: 3. The germline gives CDR1 SGHRS, CDR2 YFSETQ. CDR3 in DNA: TGCGCCAGCAGCTTGGACGGGACAGGGGGATACGAGCAGTACTTC. This encodes CASSLDGTGGYEQYF. The full variable domain, with the rest looked up from reference TRBV5-1 and TRBJ2-7, is KAGVTQTPRYLIKTRGQQVTLSCSPISGHRSVSWYQQTPGQGLQFLFEYFSETQRNKGNFPGRFSGRQFSNSRSEMNVSTLELGDSALYLCASSLDGTGGYEQYFGPGTRLTVT.

The chain links TRBV5-3 to TRBJ1-3, with D unresolved. TRBV5-3 is noted as an ORF with a role that remains uncertain. V lost 0 bases, J lost 2 bases, and 6 bases lay in between. This CDR3 spans 14 amino acids. In DNA, the CDR3 is TGTGCCAGAAGCTTGGGTAGGCCTGGAAACACCATATATTTT. Amino acid sequence: CARSLGRPGNTIYF.

This clone has a handful of counts. This chain uses TRBV12-2 with TRBJ1-1. TRBV12-2 is described as a pseudogene. The CDR3 has 14 residues. CDR3 loop: CASQIRGTSTEAFF. DNA of the CDR3: TGTGCCAGTCAGATCCGCGGGACGAGCACTGAAGCTTTCTTT.

V is TRBV11-3 and J is TRBJ1-1; D is possibly TRBD1 (6 bases). The CDR3 contains 15 residues. V shed 5 bases and J shed 1 base, with 14 bases lying between them. CDR1 and CDR2 (germline): SGHNT, YENEEA. The DNA of the CDR3 is TGTGCCAGCAGCCTAGGGGGGGCGCAGAACACTGAAGCTTTCTTT. Amino acid sequence: CASSLGGAQNTEAFF.

The rearrangement joins TRBV11-3 to TRBJ1-3; no clear D gene. The germline V gene encodes CDR1 SGHNT and CDR2 YENEEA. Trimming took off 5 bases at V and 1 base at J, with 15 bases between the two ends. The CDR3 is 16 residues long. CDR3 DNA sequence: TGTGCCAGCAGCCCCGGCCCGGGGTATTCTGGAAACACCATATATTTT. Amino acids: CASSPGPGYSGNTIYF.